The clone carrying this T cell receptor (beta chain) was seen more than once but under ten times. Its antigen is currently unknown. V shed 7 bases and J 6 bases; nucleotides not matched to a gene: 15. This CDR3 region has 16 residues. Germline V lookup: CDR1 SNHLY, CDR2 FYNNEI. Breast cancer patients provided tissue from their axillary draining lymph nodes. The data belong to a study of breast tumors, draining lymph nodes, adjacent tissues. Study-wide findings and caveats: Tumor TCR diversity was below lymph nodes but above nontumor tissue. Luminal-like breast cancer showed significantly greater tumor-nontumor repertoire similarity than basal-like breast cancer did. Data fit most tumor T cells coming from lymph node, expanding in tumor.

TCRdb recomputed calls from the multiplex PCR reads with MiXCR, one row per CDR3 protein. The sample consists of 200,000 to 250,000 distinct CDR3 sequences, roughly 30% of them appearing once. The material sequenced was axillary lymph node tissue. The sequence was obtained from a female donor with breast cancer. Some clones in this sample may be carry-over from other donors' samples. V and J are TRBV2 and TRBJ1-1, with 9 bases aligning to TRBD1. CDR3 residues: CASTWGGQGRGAEAFF. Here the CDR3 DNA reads TGTGCCAGCACCTGGGGGGGACAGGGACGGGGGGCTGAAGCTTTCTTT.